The sample holds one count of the clone carrying this T cell receptor (beta chain). CD8+ and CD4+ blood T cells underwent TCR beta sequencing. In the multiple sclerosis control group, patients were treatment-naive and had stable or active relapsing-remitting disease. Negative isolation was used for CD8+ and CD4+ T cells, and FACS enrichment was applied to TEMRA cells. The sample originates from a study of CD8 T cells in Susac syndrome. Random hexamers were used to reverse transcribe the RNA input (roughly 0.5 to 1 ug). Amplification of TCR beta CDR3 used immunoSEQ multiplex PCR across 54 Vbeta and 13 Jbeta. One entry per CDR3 protein, called by TCRdb with MiXCR from the immunoSEQ multiplex PCR reads. Here the sample spans about 250,000 distinct CDR3 sequences, 90% to 95% being singletons. CDR1 is SGHNT and CDR2 is YYREEE in the germline V gene (reference sequence). V lost 5 bases to trimming and J lost 4 bases, with 20 bases between them. This CDR3 has 16 amino acids.

The chain couples TRBV5-4 to TRBJ2-3; perhaps TRBD2 as D (6 bases). The clonotype comes from a human donor with multiple sclerosis. The sample comprised CD4+ T cells from PBMCs. CDR3 DNA sequence: TGTGCCAGCAGAGCTGTGGGGGGAGCCGGGGCAGATACGCAGTATTTT. It yields the protein CASRAVGGAGADTQYF.